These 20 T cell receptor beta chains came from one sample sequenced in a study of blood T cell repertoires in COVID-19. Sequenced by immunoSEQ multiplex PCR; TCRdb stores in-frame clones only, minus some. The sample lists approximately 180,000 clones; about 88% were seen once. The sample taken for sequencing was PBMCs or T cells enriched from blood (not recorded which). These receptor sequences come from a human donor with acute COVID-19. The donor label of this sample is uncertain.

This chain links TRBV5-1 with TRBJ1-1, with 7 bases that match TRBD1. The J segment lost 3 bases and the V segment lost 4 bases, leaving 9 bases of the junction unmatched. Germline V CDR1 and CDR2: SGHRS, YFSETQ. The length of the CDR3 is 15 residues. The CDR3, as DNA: TGCGCCAGCAGCCACGCCGACAGGGAGGACACTGAAGCTTTCTTT. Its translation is CASSHADREDTEAFF.

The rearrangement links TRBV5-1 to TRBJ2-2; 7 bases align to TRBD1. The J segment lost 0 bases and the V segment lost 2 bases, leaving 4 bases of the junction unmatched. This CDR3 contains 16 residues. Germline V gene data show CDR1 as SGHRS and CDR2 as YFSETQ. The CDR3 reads CASSFRQGTNTGELFF. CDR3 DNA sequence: TGCGCCAGCAGCTTCCGACAGGGCACGAACACCGGGGAGCTGTTTTTT.

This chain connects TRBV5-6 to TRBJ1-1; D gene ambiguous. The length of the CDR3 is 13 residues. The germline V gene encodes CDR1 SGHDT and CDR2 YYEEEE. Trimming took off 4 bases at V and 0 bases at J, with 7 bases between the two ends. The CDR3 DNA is TGTGCCAGCAGCAATTTAATGAACACTGAAGCTTTCTTT. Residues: CASSNLMNTEAFF.

CDR3 in DNA: TGTGCCAGCAGTCCGACAGCATACGAGCAGTACTTC. This sequence encodes CASSPTAYEQYF. V gene TRBV2 combines with J gene TRBJ2-7; perhaps TRBD1 as D (5 bases). V was clipped by 5 bases and J by 4 bases, with 9 bases between them. Germline V gene lookup returns CDR1 SNHLY and CDR2 FYNNEI. The CDR3 sequence is 12 residues long.

The chain's CDR3 is CASTLSGGAEETQYF. For the CDR3, the DNA is TGTGCCAGCACCCTTAGCGGGGGGGCGGAAGAGACCCAGTACTTC. This sequence joins TRBV6-5 and TRBJ2-5, with 11 bases matching TRBD2. The CDR3 length is 15 residues. Unmatched junction bases numbered 7, after V lost 7 bases and J lost 3 bases. Per the germline V gene, CDR1 is MNHEY and CDR2 is SVGAGI.

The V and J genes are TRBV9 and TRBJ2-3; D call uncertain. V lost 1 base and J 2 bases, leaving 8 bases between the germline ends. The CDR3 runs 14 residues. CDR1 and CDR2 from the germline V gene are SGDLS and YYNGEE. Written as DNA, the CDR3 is TGTGCCAGCAGCGTAAATCTCTACACAGATACGCAGTATTTT. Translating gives CASSVNLYTDTQYF.

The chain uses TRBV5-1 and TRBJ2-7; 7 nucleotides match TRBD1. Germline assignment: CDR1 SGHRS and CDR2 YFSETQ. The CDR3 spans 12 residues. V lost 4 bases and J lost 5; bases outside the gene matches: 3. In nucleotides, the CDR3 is TGCGCCAGCAGCCCACAGGGGAACGAGCAGTACTTC. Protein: CASSPQGNEQYF.

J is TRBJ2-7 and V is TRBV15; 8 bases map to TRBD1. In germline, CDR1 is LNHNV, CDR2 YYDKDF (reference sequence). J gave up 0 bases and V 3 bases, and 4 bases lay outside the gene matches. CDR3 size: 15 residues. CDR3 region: CATSSGQGPSYEQYF. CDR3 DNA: TGTGCCACCAGCAGTGGACAGGGCCCCTCCTACGAGCAGTACTTC.

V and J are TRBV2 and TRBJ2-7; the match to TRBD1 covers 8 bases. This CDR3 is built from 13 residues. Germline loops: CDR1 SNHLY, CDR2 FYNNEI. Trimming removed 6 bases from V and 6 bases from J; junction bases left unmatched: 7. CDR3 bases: TGTGCCAGCAGAACGGACAGGGTGTCCGAGCAGTACTTC. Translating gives CASRTDRVSEQYF.

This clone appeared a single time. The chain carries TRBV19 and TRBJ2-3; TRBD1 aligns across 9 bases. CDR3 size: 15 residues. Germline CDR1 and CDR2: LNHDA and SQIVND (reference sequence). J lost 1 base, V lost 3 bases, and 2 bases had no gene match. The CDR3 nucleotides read TGTGCCAGTAGTATCCGACAGGGGGGCACAGATACGCAGTATTTT. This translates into CASSIRQGGTDTQYF.

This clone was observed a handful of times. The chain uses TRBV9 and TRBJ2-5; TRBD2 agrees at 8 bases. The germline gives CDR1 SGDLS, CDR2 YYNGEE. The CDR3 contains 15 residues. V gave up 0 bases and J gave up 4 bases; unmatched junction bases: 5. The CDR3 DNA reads TGTGCCAGCAGCGTAGGGGGGACTAGGGGAGAGACCCAGTACTTC. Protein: CASSVGGTRGETQYF.

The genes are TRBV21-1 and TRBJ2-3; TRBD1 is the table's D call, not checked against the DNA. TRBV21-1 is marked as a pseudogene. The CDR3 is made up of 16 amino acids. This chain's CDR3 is CASSKGQGVCTDTQYF. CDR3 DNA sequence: TGTGCCAGCAGCAAAGGTCAGGGCGTGTGTACAGATACGCAGTATTTT.

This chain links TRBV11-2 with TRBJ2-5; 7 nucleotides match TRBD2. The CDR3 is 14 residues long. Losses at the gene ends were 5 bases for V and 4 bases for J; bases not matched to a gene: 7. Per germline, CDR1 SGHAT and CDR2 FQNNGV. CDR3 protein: CASSASGVGETQYF. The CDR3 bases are TGTGCCAGCAGCGCGAGCGGGGTAGGAGAGACCCAGTACTTC. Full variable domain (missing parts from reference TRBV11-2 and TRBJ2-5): EAGVAQSPRYKIIEKRQSVAFWCNPISGHATLYWYQQILGQGPKLLIQFQNNGVVDDSQLPKDRFSAERLKGVDSTLKIQPAKLEDSAVYLCASSASGVGETQYFGPGTRLLVL.

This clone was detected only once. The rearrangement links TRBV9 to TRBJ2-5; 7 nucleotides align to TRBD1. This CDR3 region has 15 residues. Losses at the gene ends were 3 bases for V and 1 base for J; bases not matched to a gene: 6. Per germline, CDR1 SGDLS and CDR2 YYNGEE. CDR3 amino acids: CASSAEGQLQETQYF. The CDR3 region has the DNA TGTGCCAGCAGCGCAGAGGGACAGCTCCAAGAGACCCAGTACTTC.

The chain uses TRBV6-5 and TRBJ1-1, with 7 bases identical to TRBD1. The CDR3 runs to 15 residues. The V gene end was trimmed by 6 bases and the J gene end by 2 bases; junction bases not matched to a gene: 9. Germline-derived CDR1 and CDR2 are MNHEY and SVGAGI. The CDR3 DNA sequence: TGTGCCAGCAGGTCCCCGGGACAGCCAAACACTGAAGCTTTCTTT. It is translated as CASRSPGQPNTEAFF.

The CDR3 reads CASSLGSGGYQETQYF. The CDR3 coding sequence is TGTGCCAGCAGCCTGGGGTCAGGGGGCTACCAAGAGACCCAGTACTTC. V and J are TRBV7-9 and TRBJ2-5, with TRBD1 matching 8 bases. CDR3 length: 16 amino acids. CDR1 is SEHNR, CDR2 FQNEAQ, per germline (reference sequence). The junction had 8 bases not matched to a gene; V was cut back by 5 bases and J by 0 bases. Supplemented by reference TRBV7-9 and TRBJ2-5, the full variable domain reads DTGVSQNPRHKITKRGQNVTFRCDPISEHNRLYWYRQTLGQGPEFLTYFQNEAQLEKSRLLSDRFSAERPKGSFSTLEIQRTEQGDSAMYLCASSLGSGGYQETQYFGPGTRLLVL.

CDR3 coding DNA: TGTGCCAGCAGGGCTAACACAGGGCTCGGTGAGCAGTTCTTC. Translation: CASRANTGLGEQFF. V usage is TRBV6-4 and J usage is TRBJ2-1; tentative D call: TRBD1 (6 bases). From germline, CDR1 is MRHNA and CDR2 SNTAGT. The germline V and J ends were trimmed by 6 bases and 9 bases, with 18 bases remaining between them. The CDR3 length is 14 residues.

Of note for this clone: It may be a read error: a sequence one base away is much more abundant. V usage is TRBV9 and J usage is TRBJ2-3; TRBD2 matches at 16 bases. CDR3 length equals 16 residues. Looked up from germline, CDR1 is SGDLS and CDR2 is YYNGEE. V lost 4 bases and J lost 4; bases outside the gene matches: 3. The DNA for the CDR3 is TGTGCCAGCAGCAAAGGGACTAGCGGGGGGGCAGATACGCAGTATTTT. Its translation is CASSKGTSGGADTQYF.

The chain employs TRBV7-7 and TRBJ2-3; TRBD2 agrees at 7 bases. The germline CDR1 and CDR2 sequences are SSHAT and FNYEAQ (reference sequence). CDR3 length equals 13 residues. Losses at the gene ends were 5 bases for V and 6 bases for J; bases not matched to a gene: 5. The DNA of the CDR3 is TGTGCCAGCAGCCCTTGGGGGGGGGATACGCAGTATTTT. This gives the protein CASSPWGGDTQYF.

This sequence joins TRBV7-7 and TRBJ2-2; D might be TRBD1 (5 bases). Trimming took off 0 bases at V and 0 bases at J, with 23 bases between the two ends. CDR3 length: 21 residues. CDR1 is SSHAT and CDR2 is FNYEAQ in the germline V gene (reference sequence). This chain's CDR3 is CASSLAPRTSSLFPNTGELFF. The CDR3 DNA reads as TGTGCCAGCAGCTTAGCTCCCCGGACATCAAGTCTTTTTCCGAACACCGGGGAGCTGTTTTTT.